This TCR beta chain emerged from a study of metastatic and nonmetastatic thyroid tumors. Study as a whole: Repertoire comparisons spanned blood and tumor or nodule tissue from malignant and benign thyroid patients.

Among the patients, none had received any treatment before thyroid surgery. The authors' processing: What underpinned the distant-metastasis classifier for papillary thyroid cancer was the set of CDR3 differences across clinicopathological groups. TCRdb reanalyzed the PCR reads with MiXCR. These V and J calls derive from TCRdb rather than the authors' analysis. In the table there are approximately 17,000 clones, around 23% of which are singletons. The CDR3 runs to 16 residues. Germline assignment: CDR1 SGHAT and CDR2 FQNNGV. Trimming took 8 bases from V and 1 from J; bases not matched to a gene: 5. This clone has just a few counts. Its antigen remains unidentified. General study points: Benign nodules reportedly had significantly lower TCR beta diversity than malignant thyroid tumors in blood and tumor.

The sample comprised adjacent normal tissue. The sequence was collected from a female donor with papillary thyroid cancer or a benign thyroid nodule (not recorded which). Some clones in this sample may be carry-over from other donors' samples. J is TRBJ2-6 and V is TRBV11-2; 10 bases line up with TRBD1. The CDR3 nucleotides read TGTGCCAGCCACCCGGGACAGGGGTCTGGGGCCAACGTCCTGACTTTC. Encoded protein: CASHPGQGSGANVLTF.